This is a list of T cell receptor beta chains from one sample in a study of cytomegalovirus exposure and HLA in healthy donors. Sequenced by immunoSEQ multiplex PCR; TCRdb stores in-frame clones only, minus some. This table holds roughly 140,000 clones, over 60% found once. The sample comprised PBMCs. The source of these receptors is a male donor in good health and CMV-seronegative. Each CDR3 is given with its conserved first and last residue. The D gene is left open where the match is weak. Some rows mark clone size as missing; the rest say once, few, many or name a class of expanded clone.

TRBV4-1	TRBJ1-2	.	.	CASSQVVNSGIGGYTF	TGCGCCAGCAGCCAAGTCGTGAATTCGGGTATTGGAGGCTACACCTTC
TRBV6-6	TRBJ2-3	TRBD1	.	CASSYSWDSYRDTQYF	TGTGCCAGCAGTTACTCTTGGGACAGTTATCGAGATACGCAGTATTTT
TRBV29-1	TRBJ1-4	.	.	CSARNEKLFF	TGCAGCGCCCGTAATGAAAAACTGTTTTTT
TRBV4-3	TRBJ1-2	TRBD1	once	CASSQGNRDRGFYTF	TGCGCCAGCAGCCAAGGGAATCGGGACAGGGGCTTCTACACCTTC
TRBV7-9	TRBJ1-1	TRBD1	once	CASSSQGADTEAFF	TGTGCCAGCAGCTCACAGGGGGCTGACACTGAAGCTTTCTTT
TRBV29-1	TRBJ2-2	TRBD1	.	CSVVPGTGGTGELFF	TGCAGCGTGGTCCCCGGGACAGGGGGCACCGGGGAGCTGTTTTTT
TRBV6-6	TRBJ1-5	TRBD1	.	CASSRDRDNQPQHF	TGTGCCAGCAGTAGAGACAGGGACAATCAGCCCCAGCATTTT
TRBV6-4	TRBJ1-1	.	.	CASSSQENTEAFF	TGTGCCAGCAGTTCTCAGGAGAACACTGAAGCTTTCTTT
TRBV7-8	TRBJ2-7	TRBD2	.	CASSLGTSGSSYEQYF	TGTGCCAGCAGCTTAGGAACTAGCGGGAGCTCCTACGAGCAGTACTTC
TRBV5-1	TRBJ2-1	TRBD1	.	CASSFGTGSNEQFF	TGCGCCAGCAGCTTTGGGACAGGGTCCAATGAGCAGTTCTTC
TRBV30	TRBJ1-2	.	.	CAWSVTRQQGYTF	TGTGCCTGGAGTGTAACTAGGCAGCAAGGCTACACCTTC
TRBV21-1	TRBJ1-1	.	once	CARSGQGKFMNTEAFF	TGTGCCAGGTCGGGACAGGGGAAGTTCATGAACACTGAAGCTTTCTTT
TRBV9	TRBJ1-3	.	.	CASSITGTSGNTIYF	TGTGCCAGCAGCATTACAGGGACCTCTGGAAACACCATATATTTT
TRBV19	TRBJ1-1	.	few	CASSMTVNTEAFF	TGTGCCAGTAGTATGACAGTCAACACTGAAGCTTTCTTT
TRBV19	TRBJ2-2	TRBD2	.	CASDSGLAGAGELFF	TGTGCCAGTGATTCGGGACTAGCGGGAGCCGGGGAGCTGTTTTTT
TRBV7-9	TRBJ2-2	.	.	CASSFSGQNTGELFF	TGTGCCAGCAGCTTCTCGGGACAAAACACCGGGGAGCTGTTTTTT
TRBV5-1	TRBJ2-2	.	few	CASSPVFLGELFF	TGCGCCAGCAGCCCGGTATTTTTGGGGGAGCTGTTTTTT
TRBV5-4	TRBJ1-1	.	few	CASSQEGGNTEAFF	TGCGCCAGCAGCCAAGAAGGGGGGAACACTGAAGCTTTCTTT
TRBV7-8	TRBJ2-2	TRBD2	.	CASSLARGSGEGTGELFF	TGTGCCAGCAGCTTAGCCCGGGGTAGCGGGGAGGGGACCGGGGAGCTGTTTTTT
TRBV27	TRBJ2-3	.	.	CASWGRESTDTQYF	TGTGCCAGCTGGGGACGGGAGAGCACAGATACGCAGTATTTT
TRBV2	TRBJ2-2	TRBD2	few	CASSAGRAIGELFF	TGTGCCAGCAGTGCCGGGAGGGCGATCGGGGAGCTGTTTTTT
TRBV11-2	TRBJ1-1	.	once	CASSLFSGEAFF	TGTGCCAGCAGCTTATTCTCAGGGGAAGCTTTCTTT
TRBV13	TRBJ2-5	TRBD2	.	CASSPPGVAGGETQYF	TGTGCCAGCAGCCCCCCGGGGGTAGCGGGAGGTGAGACCCAGTACTTC
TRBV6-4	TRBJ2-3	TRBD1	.	CASSEFQDRVDTQYF	TGTGCCAGCAGTGAATTTCAGGACAGGGTGGATACGCAGTATTTT
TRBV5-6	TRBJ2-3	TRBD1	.	CASSLYQGADTQYF	TGTGCCAGCAGCTTGTATCAGGGGGCAGATACGCAGTATTTT
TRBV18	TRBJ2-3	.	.	CASSPLGGTDTQYF	TGTGCCAGCTCACCTTTAGGGGGCACAGATACGCAGTATTTT
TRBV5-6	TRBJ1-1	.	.	CASSLARWPVEAFF	TGTGCCAGCAGCTTGGCTCGATGGCCCGTGGAAGCTTTCTTT